The 23 T cell receptor beta chains given below trace back to one sample, sequenced in a study of CD8 T cells in ankylosing spondylitis. Regarding the study as a whole: A motif of 7 or 8 highly homologous TCR beta variants was seen as apparently characteristic of ankylosing spondylitis blood.

A single record per CDR3 protein comes from TCRdb applying MiXCR to the 5' RACE reads. The sample contains 700,000 to 850,000 distinct CDR3 sequences, about 11% of which appear only once. The antigens of these receptors remain unknown. Input material: blood, either unsorted or a sorted T cell fraction (not recorded which). The source is a male donor with ankylosing spondylitis.

In this sample, this clonotype turned up a few times. The chain recombines TRBV5-1 with TRBJ2-3, with 9 bases identical to TRBD2. The V gene end was trimmed by 4 bases and the J gene end by 6 bases; junction bases not matched to a gene: 12. The CDR3 runs to 16 residues. Germline-derived CDR1 and CDR2 are SGHRS and YFSETQ. CDR3 loop: CASSRSTSGTGDTQYF. For the CDR3, the DNA is TGCGCCAGCAGCCGGTCGACTAGCGGTACAGGGGATACGCAGTATTTT.

This clonotype appeared many times. J is TRBJ2-7 and V is TRBV7-2; D remains unclear. This CDR3 spans 14 amino acids. Germline CDR1 and CDR2: SGHTA and FQGNSA. V was shortened by 5 bases and J by 6 bases, with 17 bases between the two germline ends. CDR3 in DNA: TGTGCCAGCAGCCTGCTTGGAAGGAAAGGCGAGCAGTACTTC. Translated, it gives CASSLLGRKGEQYF.

This clonotype was detected many times. The chain uses TRBV7-2 and TRBJ2-1; D perhaps matches TRBD1 (6 bases). The CDR3 sequence is 15 residues long. Between the trimmed V and J ends, which lost 5 bases and 5 bases, there was a span of 16 bases. From germline, CDR1 is SGHTA and CDR2 FQGNSA. The DNA for the CDR3 is TGTGCCAGCAGCGTCAGGGGTCTGGGGGACAATGAGCAGTTCTTC. As protein: CASSVRGLGDNEQFF.

In its sample, this clonotype was seen a few times. V usage is TRBV7-3 and J usage is TRBJ2-3; 7 bases fit TRBD2. The junction had 4 bases not matched to a gene; V was cut back by 5 bases and J by 5 bases. Germline V gene data show CDR1 as SGHTA and CDR2 as FQGTGA. The CDR3 is made up of 13 amino acids. CDR3 sequence (DNA): TGTGCCAGCAGCACGGGACTATTAGATACGCAGTATTTT. Translating it yields CASSTGLLDTQYF.

This clonotype showed up just a few times. This CDR3 is CASSLVGTPGYNEQFF. The CDR3 DNA is TGTGCCAGCAGCTTAGTCGGGACACCGGGGTACAATGAGCAGTTCTTC. The chain uses TRBV7-2 and TRBJ2-1; maybe TRBD1 (6 bases). The V end lost 1 base, the J end lost 4 bases, and 14 bases lay between the germline ends. Germline lookup yields CDR1 SGHTA and CDR2 FQGNSA. This CDR3 comprises 16 residues.

This rearrangement joins TRBV19 to TRBJ2-3; 9 nucleotides agree with TRBD1. After removal of 6 bases from V and 4 bases from J, the junction contained 5 bases not matched to a gene. CDR3 length: 14 amino acids. The germline CDR1 and CDR2 sequences are LNHDA and SQIVND (reference sequence). CDR3 sequence (DNA): TGTGCCAGTAGCCGGGACAGGGAGGCAGATACGCAGTATTTT. Translated: CASSRDREADTQYF.

In its sample, this clonotype was seen many times. The genes are TRBV20-1 and TRBJ1-5; no definite D call. V dropped 2 bases and J dropped 2 bases, with 7 bases sitting between them. CDR1 and CDR2 from the germline V gene are DFQATT and SNEGSKA (reference sequence). The CDR3 sequence is 13 residues long. As DNA, the CDR3 is TGCAGTGCTAGACAGTCCGGCAATCAGCCCCAGCATTTT. Its protein is CSARQSGNQPQHF.

Notes on this clonotype: A single base separates this from a much larger clone, so it may be a read error. The gene calls are TRBV12-3 or TRBV12-4 and TRBJ1-1; D is unresolved. Trimming left V 2 bases short and J 1 base short, with 5 bases between. This CDR3 has 13 amino acids. The chain's CDR3 is CASSLNKNTEAFF. The CDR3 DNA reads TGTGCCAGCAGTTTAAACAAGAACACTGAAGCTTTCTTT.

The gene calls are TRBV5-5 and TRBJ1-2, with D possibly matching TRBD1 (6 bases). This CDR3 comprises 15 residues. CDR1 and CDR2 (germline): SGHKS, YYEKEE (reference sequence). V lost 4 bases, J lost 0 bases, and 13 bases lay in between. The CDR3 DNA sequence: TGTGCCAGCAGCAGGGACATGACGACTAACTATGGCTACACCTTC. Encoded protein: CASSRDMTTNYGYTF.

This clonotype was counted many times. The junction shows a germline mismatch at one end, possibly a read error. The V and J genes are TRBV7-7 and TRBJ1-1; D call uncertain. The CDR3 consists of 13 residues. Per the germline V gene, CDR1 is SSHAT and CDR2 is FNYEAQ (reference sequence). CDR3 bases: TGTGCTAGCAGTCAGAACCTGGACACTGAAGCTTTCTTT. Translating it yields CASSQNLDTEAFF.

The gene calls are TRBV20-1 and TRBJ1-1; 7 bases map to TRBD1. With V trimmed by 6 bases and J by 5 bases, 9 bases remained unmatched. The germline V gene encodes CDR1 DFQATT and CDR2 SNEGSKA (reference sequence). This CDR3 has 13 amino acids. In DNA form, the CDR3 reads TGCAGTGCCTTTGACAGGGCGGGGACTGAAGCTTTCTTT. Residues: CSAFDRAGTEAFF.

J is TRBJ2-3 and V is TRBV20-1; 9 nucleotides line up with TRBD1. Germline V CDR1 and CDR2: DFQATT, SNEGSKA (reference sequence). V was clipped by 5 bases and J by 6 bases; unmatched bases: 15. CDR3 length: 16 amino acids. CDR3 region: CSAPGTGRPFPDTQYF. CDR3 sequence (DNA): TGCAGTGCTCCCGGGACAGGGCGTCCATTCCCGGATACGCAGTATTTT.

Many counts were recorded for this clonotype. The CDR3: CSAANSGGFRGDEQYF. CDR3 sequence (DNA): TGCAGCGCCGCCAACAGCGGGGGGTTCCGTGGCGACGAGCAGTACTTC. The chain recombines TRBV29-1 with TRBJ2-7; TRBD2 matches at 9 bases. With V trimmed by 7 bases and J by 5 bases, 18 bases remained unmatched. Germline CDR1 is SQVTM and CDR2 is ANQGSEA. The CDR3 consists of 16 residues.

The chain joins TRBV11-1 to TRBJ2-6, with 7 bases that match TRBD1. The CDR3 sequence is 18 residues long. Germline values: CDR1 SGHAT, CDR2 FQDESV (reference sequence). V lost 1 base and J lost 4; bases outside the gene matches: 10. The CDR3, as DNA: TGTGCCAGCAGCTTAGGTCGAATGACAGGGTCCGGGGCCAACGTCCTGACTTTC. This sequence encodes CASSLGRMTGSGANVLTF.

This clonotype was observed a few times. The chain has TRBV7-6 and TRBJ1-1, with TRBD1 as a possible D gene (5 bases). The CDR3 has 14 amino acids. V gave up 3 bases and J gave up 4 bases, with 12 bases separating them. Per germline, CDR1 SGHVS and CDR2 FNYEAQ. The CDR3 DNA follows: TGTGCCAGCAGCTTCGGGGGTCGGGGCACTGAAGCTTTCTTT. It yields the protein CASSFGGRGTEAFF. The full variable domain, in which reference TRBV7-6 and TRBJ1-1 provide the parts outside the CDR3, is GAGVSQSPRYKVTKRGQDVALRCDPISGHVSLYWYRQALGQGPEFLTYFNYEAQQDKSGLPNDRFSAERPEGSISTLTIQRTEQRDSAMYRCASSFGGRGTEAFFGQGTRLTVV.

This clonotype has at least ten counts. The gene calls are TRBV10-3 and TRBJ1-2; the D is unclear. CDR1 is ENHRY, CDR2 SYGVKD, per germline. The CDR3 loop spans 12 amino acids. V was shortened by 0 bases and J by 7 bases, with 6 bases between the two germline ends. The chain's CDR3 is CAISESEGGYTF. CDR3 bases: TGTGCCATCAGTGAGTCTGAAGGTGGCTACACCTTC.

The chain joins TRBV6-2 or TRBV6-3 to TRBJ2-1; D may be TRBD2 (5 bases). From germline, CDR1 is MNHEY and CDR2 SVGEGT. The CDR3 runs 16 residues. V was clipped by 2 bases and J by 9 bases, with 20 bases between them. The CDR3 bases are TGTGCCAGCAGTTACCTAGGGAGATGGCCCGATGGTGAGCAGTTCTTC. It yields the protein CASSYLGRWPDGEQFF.

This clonotype was picked up a small number of times. V is TRBV7-6 and J is TRBJ2-1; 7 bases fit TRBD1. Germline CDR1 is SGHVS and CDR2 is FNYEAQ. There are 13 residues in the CDR3. Losses at the gene ends were 5 bases for V and 5 bases for J; bases not matched to a gene: 3. As DNA, the CDR3 is TGTGCCAGCAGCCCAGGGGGAGACAATGAGCAGTTCTTC. Protein product: CASSPGGDNEQFF.

The V call is TRBV12-5, the J call TRBJ2-3; D is uncertain. The CDR3 runs to 13 residues. Trimming shortened V by 5 bases and J by 6 bases, and 12 bases separated the two germline ends. Germline CDR1 is LGHNT and CDR2 is FRNRAP. Here the CDR3 reads CASGPSSPDTQYF. In nucleotides, the CDR3 is TGTGCTAGTGGTCCTTCCTCCCCGGATACGCAGTATTTT.

This clonotype was seen a few times. The J gene is TRBJ2-3, the V gene TRBV20-1; D is unresolved. Germline V gene sequence: CDR1 DFQATT, CDR2 SNEGSKA (reference sequence). The CDR3 runs 13 residues. The V gene lost 2 bases and the J gene lost 1 base, with 7 bases spanning the gap. CDR3 region: CSARSPRTDTQYF. The CDR3 bases are TGCAGTGCTAGAAGTCCCCGCACAGATACGCAGTATTTT.

This clonotype showed up just a few times. The rearrangement joins TRBV29-1 to TRBJ2-3; D uncertain. V shed 8 bases and J shed 4 bases, with 13 bases lying between them. The CDR3 contains 12 residues. Looked up from germline, CDR1 is SQVTM and CDR2 is ANQGSEA. CDR3: CSTRNPADTQYF. In DNA form, the CDR3 reads TGCAGCACCCGAAACCCCGCAGATACGCAGTATTTT.

The rearrangement joins TRBV13 to TRBJ1-2; 8 bases fit TRBD1. CDR1 and CDR2 (germline): PRHDT, FYEKMQ (reference sequence). This CDR3 region has 18 residues. V was pared by 6 bases and J by 2 bases, with 17 bases of the junction left unmatched. The CDR3 coding sequence is TGTGCCAGCAGAGAGGCCTGGAAGGACAGGGATCCCAACTATGGCTACACCTTC. Translated: CASREAWKDRDPNYGYTF.

The rearrangement uses TRBV20-1 and TRBJ2-1; 13 bases fit TRBD2. The CDR3 has 18 amino acids. The ends lost 3 bases at V and 4 bases at J; junction bases unmatched: 12. CDR1 is DFQATT and CDR2 is SNEGSKA in the germline V gene (reference sequence). CDR3: CSARGVLAGGREYNEQFF. In nucleotides, the CDR3 is TGCAGTGCTAGGGGGGTACTAGCGGGAGGGAGGGAATACAATGAGCAGTTCTTC.